The sequence of this TCR beta chain was determined in a study of shared clonotypes between healthy human individuals. Points from the study as a whole: At large depth, rarefaction still showed sorted-subset sequencing to be incomplete.

The run depth of the assay was deep. TCRdb's copy holds only in-frame clones and misses some; the assay was immunoSEQ multiplex PCR. The table lists 950,000 to 1,300,000 clones, about 75% of them singletons. Donors comprised healthy HIV-negative adults lacking recent acute infections or vaccinations. V shed 2 bases, J shed 5 bases, and the junction held 11 bases outside the gene matches. The CDR3 contains 16 residues. The germline V gene encodes CDR1 KGHSH and CDR2 LQKENI. Notes on this clone: Its antigen is currently unknown.

The TCR originated in a man between 18 and 35 years old in good health. The chain uses TRBV18 and TRBJ2-7; 8 positions agree with TRBD2. The source material was memory CD4+ T cells sorted from blood. Subset defined: CD45RA-negative fraction. The CDR3 DNA follows: TGTGCCAGCTCACCATTACTCAACGGGAGGGGGAACGAGCAGTACTTC. This encodes CASSPLLNGRGNEQYF.